This TCR beta chain is drawn from a study of blood T cell repertoires in COVID-19. Study background: Collection of acute and convalescent COVID-19 samples took place in the United States, Italy and Spain. T cells, B-cell-depleted T cells, or PBMCs supplied cDNA or gDNA.

Per the original methods: Estimated nucleated cell counts came from reference gene primer amplification. Assay: immunoSEQ multiplex PCR; the TCRdb copy retains only in-frame clones and omits some. For V, J and clone size, that table is used; D and trimming come from the DNA. The table includes 250,000 to 350,000 clones, about nine tenths detected once. CDR1 and CDR2 (germline): SQVTM, ANQGSEA. This CDR3 region has 16 residues. With V trimmed by 4 bases and J by 2 bases, 12 bases remained unmatched. The chain recombines TRBV29-1 with TRBJ2-3, with TRBD2 identical over 7 bases. This clonotype was obtained from a man between 18 and 35 years old with active or convalescent COVID-19. Source material: peripheral blood. The CDR3 sequence is CSVVSRKAGTTDTQYF. CDR3 in DNA: TGCAGCGTTGTTTCCCGAAAAGCGGGGACCACAGATACGCAGTATTTT.